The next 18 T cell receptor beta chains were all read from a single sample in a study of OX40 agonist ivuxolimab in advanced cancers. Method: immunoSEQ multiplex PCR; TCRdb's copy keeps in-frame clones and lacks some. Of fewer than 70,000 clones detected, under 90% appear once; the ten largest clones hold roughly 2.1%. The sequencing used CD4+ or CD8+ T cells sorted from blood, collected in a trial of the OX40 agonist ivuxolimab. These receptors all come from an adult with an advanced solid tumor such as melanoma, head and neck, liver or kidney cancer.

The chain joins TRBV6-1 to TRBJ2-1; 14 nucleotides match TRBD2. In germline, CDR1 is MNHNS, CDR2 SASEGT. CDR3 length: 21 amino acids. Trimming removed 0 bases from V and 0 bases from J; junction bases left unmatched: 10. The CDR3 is CASSEARGLAGDPSSYNEQFF. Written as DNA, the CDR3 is TGTGCCAGCAGTGAAGCCCGGGGACTAGCGGGAGACCCGAGCTCCTACAATGAGCAGTTCTTC.

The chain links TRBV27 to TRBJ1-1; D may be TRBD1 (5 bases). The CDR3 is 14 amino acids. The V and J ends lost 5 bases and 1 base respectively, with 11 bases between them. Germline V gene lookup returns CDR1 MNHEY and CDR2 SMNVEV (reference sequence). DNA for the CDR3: TGTGCCAGCAGTAGGGGACGGGCGAACACTGAAGCTTTCTTT. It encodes CASSRGRANTEAFF.

The CDR3 spells CASSFRTGEQYF. The CDR3 DNA sequence: TGTGCCAGCAGCTTTAGAACAGGGGAGCAGTACTTC. V gene TRBV11-2 combines with J gene TRBJ2-7, with a possible D match to TRBD1 (6 bases). The CDR3 is 12 amino acids. Germline values: CDR1 SGHAT, CDR2 FQNNGV. Trimming took 3 bases from V and 7 from J, leaving 10 bases between them. The full variable domain, rest sourced from reference TRBV11-2 and TRBJ2-7, is EAGVAQSPRYKIIEKRQSVAFWCNPISGHATLYWYQQILGQGPKLLIQFQNNGVVDDSQLPKDRFSAERLKGVDSTLKIQPAKLEDSAVYLCASSFRTGEQYFGPGTRLTVT.

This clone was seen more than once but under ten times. The CDR3 DNA is TGTGCCAGTACTCGGGTATCTGAAGCTTTCTTT. Protein: CASTRVSEAFF. The chain links TRBV19 to TRBJ1-1; D ambiguous. The CDR3 consists of 11 residues. Germline CDR1 LNHDA, CDR2 SQIVND (reference sequence). V gave up 7 bases and J gave up 6 bases, with 9 bases separating them.

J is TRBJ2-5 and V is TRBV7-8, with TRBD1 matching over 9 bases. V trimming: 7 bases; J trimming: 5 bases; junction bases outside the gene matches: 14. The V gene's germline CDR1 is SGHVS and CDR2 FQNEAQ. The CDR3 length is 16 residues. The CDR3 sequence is CASTHLVTGGAETQYF. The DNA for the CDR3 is TGTGCCAGCACCCACTTAGTTACAGGGGGCGCCGAGACCCAGTACTTC.

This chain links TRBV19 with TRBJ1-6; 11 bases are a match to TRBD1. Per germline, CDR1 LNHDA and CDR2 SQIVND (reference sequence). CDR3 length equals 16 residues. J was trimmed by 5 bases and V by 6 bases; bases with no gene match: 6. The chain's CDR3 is CASSRKGQGDNSPLHF. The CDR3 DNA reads TGTGCCAGTAGCCGAAAGGGACAGGGGGATAATTCACCCCTCCACTTT. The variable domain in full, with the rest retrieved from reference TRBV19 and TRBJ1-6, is DGGITQSPKYLFRKEGQNVTLSCEQNLNHDAMYWYRQDPGQGLRLIYYSQIVNDFQKGDIAEGYSVSREKKESFPLTVTSAQKNPTAFYLCASSRKGQGDNSPLHFGNGTRLTVT.

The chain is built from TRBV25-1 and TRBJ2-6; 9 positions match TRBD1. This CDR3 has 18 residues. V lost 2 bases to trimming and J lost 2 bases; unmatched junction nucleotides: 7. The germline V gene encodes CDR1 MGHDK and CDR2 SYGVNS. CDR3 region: CASSELSGTGTGANVLTF. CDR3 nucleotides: TGTGCCAGCAGTGAACTCTCCGGGACAGGGACTGGGGCCAACGTCCTGACTTTC.

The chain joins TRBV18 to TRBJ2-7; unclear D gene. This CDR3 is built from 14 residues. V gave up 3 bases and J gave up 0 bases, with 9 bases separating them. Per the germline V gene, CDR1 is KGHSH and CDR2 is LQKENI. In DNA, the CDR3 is TGTGCCAGCTCACCCGAAACTAACTCCTACGAGCAGTACTTC. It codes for CASSPETNSYEQYF.

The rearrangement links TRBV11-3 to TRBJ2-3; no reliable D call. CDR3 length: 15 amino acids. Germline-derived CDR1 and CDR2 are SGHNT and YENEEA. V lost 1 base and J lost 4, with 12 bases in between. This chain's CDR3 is CASSLGVSRADTQYF. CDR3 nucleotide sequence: TGTGCCAGCAGCTTAGGAGTTAGTAGGGCAGATACGCAGTATTTT. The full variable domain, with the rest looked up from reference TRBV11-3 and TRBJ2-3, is EAGVVQSPRYKIIEKKQPVAFWCNPISGHNTLYWYLQNLGQGPELLIRYENEEAVDDSQLPKDRFSAERLKGVDSTLKIQPAELGDSAVYLCASSLGVSRADTQYFGPGTRLTVL.

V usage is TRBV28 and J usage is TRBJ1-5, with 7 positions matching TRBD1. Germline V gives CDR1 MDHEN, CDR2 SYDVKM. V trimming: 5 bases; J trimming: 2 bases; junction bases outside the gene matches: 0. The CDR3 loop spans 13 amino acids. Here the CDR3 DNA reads TGTGCCAGCAGTACAGGGGGCAATCAGCCCCAGCATTTT. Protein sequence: CASSTGGNQPQHF.

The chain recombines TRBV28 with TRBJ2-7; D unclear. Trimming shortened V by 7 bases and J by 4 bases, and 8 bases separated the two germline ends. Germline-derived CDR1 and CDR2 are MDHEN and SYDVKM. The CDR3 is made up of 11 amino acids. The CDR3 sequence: CASNERYEQYF. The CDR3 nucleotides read TGTGCCAGCAACGAGAGATACGAGCAGTACTTC.

The chain's CDR3 is CASSPSGGYNEQFF. The CDR3 DNA reads TGTGCCAGCAGCCCCAGCGGGGGCTACAATGAGCAGTTCTTC. V gene TRBV4-2 combines with J gene TRBJ2-1; 8 bases fit TRBD2. The CDR3 runs to 14 residues. Per the germline V gene, CDR1 is LGHNA and CDR2 is YNFKEQ. V gave up 4 bases and J gave up 3 bases; unmatched junction bases: 2.

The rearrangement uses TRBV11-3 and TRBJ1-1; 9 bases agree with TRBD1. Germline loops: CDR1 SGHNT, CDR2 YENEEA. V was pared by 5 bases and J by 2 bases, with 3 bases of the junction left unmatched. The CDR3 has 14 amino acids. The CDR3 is CASSRDRVNTEAFF. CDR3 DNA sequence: TGTGCCAGCAGCCGGGACAGGGTTAACACTGAAGCTTTCTTT.

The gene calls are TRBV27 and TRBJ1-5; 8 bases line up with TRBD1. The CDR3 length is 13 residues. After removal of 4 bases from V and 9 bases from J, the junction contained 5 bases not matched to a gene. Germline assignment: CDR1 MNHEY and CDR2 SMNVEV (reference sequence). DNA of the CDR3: TGTGCCAGCAGTTGGGACAGGAAGAGGCCCCAGCATTTT. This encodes CASSWDRKRPQHF.

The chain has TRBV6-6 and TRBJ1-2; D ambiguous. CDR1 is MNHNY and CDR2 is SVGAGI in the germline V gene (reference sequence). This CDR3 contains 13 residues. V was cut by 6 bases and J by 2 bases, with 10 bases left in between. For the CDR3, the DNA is TGTGCCAGCAGCACACACCTCAACTATGGCTACACCTTC. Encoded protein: CASSTHLNYGYTF.

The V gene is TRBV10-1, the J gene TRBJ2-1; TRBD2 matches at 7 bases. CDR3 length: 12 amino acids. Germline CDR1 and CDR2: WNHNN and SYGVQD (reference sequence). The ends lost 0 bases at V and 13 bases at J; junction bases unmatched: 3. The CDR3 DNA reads TGCGCCAGCAGTGAGTCGGGGAGGGGACAGTTCTTC. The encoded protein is CASSESGRGQFF.

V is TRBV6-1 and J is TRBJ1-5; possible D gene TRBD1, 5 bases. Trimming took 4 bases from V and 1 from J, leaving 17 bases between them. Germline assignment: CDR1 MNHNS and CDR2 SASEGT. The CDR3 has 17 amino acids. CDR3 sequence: CASSAEGILTSNQPQHF. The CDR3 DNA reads TGTGCCAGCAGTGCAGAGGGGATCCTGACGAGCAATCAGCCCCAGCATTTT.

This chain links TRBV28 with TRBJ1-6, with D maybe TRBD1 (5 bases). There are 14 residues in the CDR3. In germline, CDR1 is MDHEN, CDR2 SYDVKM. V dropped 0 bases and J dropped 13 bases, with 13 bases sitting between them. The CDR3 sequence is CASSLWRDSGPLHF. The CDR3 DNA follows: TGTGCCAGCAGTTTATGGCGAGACAGCGGGCCCCTCCACTTT.